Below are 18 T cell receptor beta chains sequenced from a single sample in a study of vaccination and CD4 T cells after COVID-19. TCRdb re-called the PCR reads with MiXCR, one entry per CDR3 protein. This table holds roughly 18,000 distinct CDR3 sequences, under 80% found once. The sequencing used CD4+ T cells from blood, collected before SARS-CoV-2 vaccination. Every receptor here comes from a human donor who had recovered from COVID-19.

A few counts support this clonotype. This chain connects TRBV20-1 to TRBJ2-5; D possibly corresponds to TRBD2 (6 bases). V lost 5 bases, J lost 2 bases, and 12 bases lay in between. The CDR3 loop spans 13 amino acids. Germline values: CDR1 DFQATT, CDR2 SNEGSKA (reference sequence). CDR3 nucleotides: TGCAGTGCTCGACCCGGGACTCAAGAGACCCAGTACTTC. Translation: CSARPGTQETQYF.

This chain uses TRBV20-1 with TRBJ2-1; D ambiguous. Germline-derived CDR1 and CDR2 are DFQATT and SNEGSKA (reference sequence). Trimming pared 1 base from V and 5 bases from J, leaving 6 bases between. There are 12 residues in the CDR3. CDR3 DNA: TGCAGTGCTAGAGTCCGGGACAATGAGCAGTTCTTC. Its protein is CSARVRDNEQFF.

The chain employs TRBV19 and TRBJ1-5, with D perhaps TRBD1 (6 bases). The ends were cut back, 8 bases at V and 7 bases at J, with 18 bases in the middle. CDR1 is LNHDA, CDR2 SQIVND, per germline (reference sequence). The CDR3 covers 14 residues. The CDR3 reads CASGGSSLGQPQHF. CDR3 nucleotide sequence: TGTGCCAGTGGGGGCTCATCGTTAGGGCAGCCCCAGCATTTT. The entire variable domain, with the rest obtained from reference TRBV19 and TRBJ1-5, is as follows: DGGITQSPKYLFRKEGQNVTLSCEQNLNHDAMYWYRQDPGQGLRLIYYSQIVNDFQKGDIAEGYSVSREKKESFPLTVTSAQKNPTAFYLCASGGSSLGQPQHFGDGTRLSIL.

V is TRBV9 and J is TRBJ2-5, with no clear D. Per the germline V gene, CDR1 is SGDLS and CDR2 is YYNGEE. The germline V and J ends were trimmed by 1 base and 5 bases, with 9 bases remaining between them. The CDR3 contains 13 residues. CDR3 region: CASSVSPQETQYF. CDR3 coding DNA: TGTGCCAGCAGCGTATCTCCTCAGGAGACCCAGTACTTC.

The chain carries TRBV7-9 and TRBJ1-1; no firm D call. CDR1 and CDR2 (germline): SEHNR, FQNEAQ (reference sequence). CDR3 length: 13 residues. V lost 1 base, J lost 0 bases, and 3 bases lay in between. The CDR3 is CASSLDLNTEAFF. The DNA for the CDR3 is TGTGCCAGCAGCTTAGATTTGAACACTGAAGCTTTCTTT.

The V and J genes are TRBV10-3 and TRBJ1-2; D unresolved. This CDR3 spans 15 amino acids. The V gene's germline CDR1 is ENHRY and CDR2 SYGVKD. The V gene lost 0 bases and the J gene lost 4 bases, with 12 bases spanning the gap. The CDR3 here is CAISESLGYSYGYTF. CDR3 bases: TGTGCCATCAGTGAGTCGCTAGGTTATTCCTATGGCTACACCTTC.

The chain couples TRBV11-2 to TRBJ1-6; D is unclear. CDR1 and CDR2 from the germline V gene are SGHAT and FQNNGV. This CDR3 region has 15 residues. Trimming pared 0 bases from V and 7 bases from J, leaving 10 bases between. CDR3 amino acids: CASSLDRVGNSPLHF. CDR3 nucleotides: TGTGCCAGCAGCTTAGATAGGGTCGGAAATTCACCCCTCCACTTT.

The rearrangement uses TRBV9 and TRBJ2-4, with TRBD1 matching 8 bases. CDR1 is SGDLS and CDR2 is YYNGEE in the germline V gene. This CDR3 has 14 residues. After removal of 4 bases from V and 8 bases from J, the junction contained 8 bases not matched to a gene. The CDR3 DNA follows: TGTGCCAGCAGCCCACGACAGGGGTGGGACATTCAGTACTTC. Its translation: CASSPRQGWDIQYF.

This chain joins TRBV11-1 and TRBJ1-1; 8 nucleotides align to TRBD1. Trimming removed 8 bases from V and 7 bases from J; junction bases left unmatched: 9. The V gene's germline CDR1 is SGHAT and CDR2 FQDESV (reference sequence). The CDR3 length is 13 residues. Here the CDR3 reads CASRYTGGNEAFF. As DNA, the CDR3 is TGTGCCAGCCGTTATACAGGGGGAAATGAAGCTTTCTTT.

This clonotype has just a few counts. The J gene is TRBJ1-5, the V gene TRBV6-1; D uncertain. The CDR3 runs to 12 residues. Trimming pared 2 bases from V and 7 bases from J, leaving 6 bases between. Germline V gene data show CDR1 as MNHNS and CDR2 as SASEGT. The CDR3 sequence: CASSELAQPQHF. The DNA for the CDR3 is TGTGCCAGCAGTGAATTAGCACAGCCCCAGCATTTT.

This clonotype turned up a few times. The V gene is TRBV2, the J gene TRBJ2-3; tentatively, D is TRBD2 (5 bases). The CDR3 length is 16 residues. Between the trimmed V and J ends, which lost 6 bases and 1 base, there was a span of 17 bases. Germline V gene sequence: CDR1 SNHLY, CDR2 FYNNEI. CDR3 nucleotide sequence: TGTGCCAGCAGGCCATATCGGGGTTTGGGCACAGATACGCAGTATTTT. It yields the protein CASRPYRGLGTDTQYF.

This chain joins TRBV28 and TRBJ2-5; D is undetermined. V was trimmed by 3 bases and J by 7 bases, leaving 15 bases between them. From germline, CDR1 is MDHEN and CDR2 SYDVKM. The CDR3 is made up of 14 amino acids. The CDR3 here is CASSFAGSIATQYF. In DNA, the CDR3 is TGTGCCAGCAGTTTTGCTGGTTCGATCGCGACCCAGTACTTC. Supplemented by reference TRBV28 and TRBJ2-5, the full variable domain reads DVKVTQSSRYLVKRTGEKVFLECVQDMDHENMFWYRQDPGLGLRLIYFSYDVKMKEKGDIPEGYSVSREKKERFSLILESASTNQTSMYLCASSFAGSIATQYFGPGTRLLVL.

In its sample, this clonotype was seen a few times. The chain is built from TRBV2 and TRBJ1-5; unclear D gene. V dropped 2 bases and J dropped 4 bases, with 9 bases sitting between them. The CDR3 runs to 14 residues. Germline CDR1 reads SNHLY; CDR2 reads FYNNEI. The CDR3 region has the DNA TGTGCCAGCAGTGAATCTAGCCGAAATCAGCCCCAGCATTTT. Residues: CASSESSRNQPQHF.

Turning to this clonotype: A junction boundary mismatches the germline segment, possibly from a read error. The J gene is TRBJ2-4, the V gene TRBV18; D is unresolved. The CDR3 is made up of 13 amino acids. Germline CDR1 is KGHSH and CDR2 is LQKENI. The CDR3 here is CASSPGLGDIRYF. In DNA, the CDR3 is TGTGCCAGCTCACCCGGTTTGGGCGACATTCGGTACTTC.

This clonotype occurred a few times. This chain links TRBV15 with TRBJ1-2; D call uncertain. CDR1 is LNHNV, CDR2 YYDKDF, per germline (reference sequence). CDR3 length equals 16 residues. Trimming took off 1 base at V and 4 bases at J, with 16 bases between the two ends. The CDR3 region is CATSRVIEAGSYGYTF. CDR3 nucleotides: TGTGCCACCAGCAGAGTAATTGAGGCAGGTTCCTATGGCTACACCTTC. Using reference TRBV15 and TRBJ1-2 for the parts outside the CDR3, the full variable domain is DAMVIQNPRYQVTQFGKPVTLSCSQTLNHNVMYWYQQKSSQAPKLLFHYYDKDFNNEADTPDNFQSRRPNTSFCFLDIRSPGLGDTAMYLCATSRVIEAGSYGYTFGSGTRLTVV.

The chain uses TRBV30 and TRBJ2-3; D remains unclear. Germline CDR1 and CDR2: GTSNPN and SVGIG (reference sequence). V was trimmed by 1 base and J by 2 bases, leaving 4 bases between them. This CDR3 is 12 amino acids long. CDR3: CAWSETTDTQYF. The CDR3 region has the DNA TGTGCCTGGAGTGAGACCACAGATACGCAGTATTTT. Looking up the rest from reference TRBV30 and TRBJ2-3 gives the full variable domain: SQTIHQWPATLVQPVGSPLSLECTVEGTSNPNLYWYRQAAGRGLQLLFYSVGIGQISSEVPQNLSASRPQDRQFILSSKKLLLSDSGFYLCAWSETTDTQYFGPGTRLTVL.

CDR3 nucleotides: TGCAGTGCCGTGGGGGAGAGCTCCTATAATTCACCCCTCCACTTT. This encodes CSAVGESSYNSPLHF. J is TRBJ1-6 and V is TRBV20-1; D possibly corresponds to TRBD1 (5 bases). V lost 6 bases to trimming and J lost 0 bases, with 12 bases between them. CDR3 length: 15 residues. CDR1 and CDR2 (germline): DFQATT, SNEGSKA (reference sequence).

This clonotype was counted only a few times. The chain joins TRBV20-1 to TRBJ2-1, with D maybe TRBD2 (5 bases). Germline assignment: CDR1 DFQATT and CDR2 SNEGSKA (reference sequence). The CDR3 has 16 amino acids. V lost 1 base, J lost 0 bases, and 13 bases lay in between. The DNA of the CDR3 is TGCAGTGCTAGAGGGTACACGGGAAGCTCCTACAATGAGCAGTTCTTC. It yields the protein CSARGYTGSSYNEQFF.